This note documents a single TCR beta chain sequence. The antigen remains undetermined. V shed 2 bases, J shed 5 bases, and the junction held 7 bases outside the gene matches. The CDR3 extends over 15 amino acids. The germline V gene encodes CDR1 SGHTA and CDR2 FQGNSA. The data stem from a study of a mutant IDH1 vaccine in newly diagnosed glioma. Overall study context: Prior therapy was radiotherapy, temozolomide, or both; most received both.

This sample's time point: week 47, end of study. All doses held 300 ug of mutant IDH1 20-mer peptide, with topical imiquimod. Clones were read by immunoSEQ multiplex PCR, and TCRdb kept only the in-frame ones, dropping some. The data show some 34,000 clones, with 75% to 95% seen just once and roughly 5% held by the top ten. This TCR was recovered from a woman between 40 and 50 years old with glioma. This specimen consisted of PBMCs, obtained from a glioma patient whose treatment included an IDH1 peptide vaccine. V is TRBV7-2 and J is TRBJ2-5; the match to TRBD2 covers 8 bases. CDR3 region: CASSLTREGWETQYF. The CDR3 coding sequence is TGTGCCAGCAGCTTAACCCGGGAGGGGTGGGAGACCCAGTACTTC.